This TCR beta chain is drawn from a study of OX40 agonist ivuxolimab in advanced cancers. As to this clone: Its antigen is unidentified.

The study, taken as a whole, reports: Normalized T-cell clonal expansion was also low in some nonresponders.

Method: immunoSEQ multiplex PCR; TCRdb's copy keeps in-frame clones and lacks some. The sample shows 65,000 to 90,000 clones, around 88% of them seen only once. The source is an adult with an advanced solid tumor such as melanoma, head and neck, liver or kidney cancer. The sample here was CD4+ or CD8+ T cells sorted from blood, taken in a trial of the OX40 agonist ivuxolimab.

CDR3 sequence (DNA): TGCGCCAGCAGCTTGGTCCCCTTACAGGGCACAGATACGCAGTATTTT. Its protein product is CASSLVPLQGTDTQYF. This rearrangement joins TRBV5-1 to TRBJ2-3; weak D call: TRBD1 (5 bases). V lost 0 bases and J 1 base, leaving 12 bases between the germline ends. This CDR3 is 16 amino acids long. Germline CDR1 SGHRS, CDR2 YFSETQ.